This T cell receptor beta chain was documented in a study of blood T cell repertoires in COVID-19. Per germline, CDR1 SGHNT and CDR2 YYREEE (reference sequence). The CDR3 is made up of 13 amino acids. Deletions cut 3 bases from V and 3 bases from J, with 9 bases between. Libraries were prepared by immunoSEQ multiplex PCR; TCRdb keeps only in-frame clonotypes and omits some of them. The repertoire consists of over 250,000 clones, with roughly 86% occurring once and the leading ten covering approximately 5%. Allocation to cohorts depended on clinical history reported by the participants. Two negative PCRs, clearance, or symptom resolution had been documented for recovered Cohort 3 donors. This clone was recorded only once.

This chain uses TRBV5-4 with TRBJ2-5, with D hard to call. Sample: PBMCs or T cells enriched from blood (not recorded which). The receptor was derived from a woman aged 25 to 39 who had recovered from COVID-19. The CDR3 loop is CASSSPREETQYF. DNA of the CDR3: TGTGCCAGCAGCTCCCCCCGGGAAGAGACCCAGTACTTC.